Listed here is a single TCR beta chain. Assay: immunoSEQ multiplex PCR; the TCRdb copy retains only in-frame clones and omits some. The sample yields about 400,000 clones, roughly 87% seen once. The data belong to a study of blood T cell repertoires in COVID-19. V dropped 5 bases and J dropped 6 bases, with 10 bases sitting between them. The CDR3 is 13 residues long. The receptor comes from a woman between 40 and 50 years old with acute COVID-19. Sequenced: PBMCs or T cells enriched from blood (not recorded which). The chain couples TRBV12-3 or TRBV12-4 to TRBJ1-4; perhaps TRBD1 as D (5 bases). In nucleotides, the CDR3 is TGTGCCAGCAGTCTCGGGGGAGATGAAAAACTGTTTTTT. This encodes CASSLGGDEKLFF.